These T cell receptor beta chains were read from a single sample in a study of vaccination effects on CD4 cells after COVID-19. For these TCRs, the target antigens are not known. Profiling relied on immunoSEQ multiplex PCR, and the TCRdb table lists in-frame clones only, not all of them. The sample has more than 40,000 clones; about 70% are singletons. The material was CD4+ T cells from PBMCs cultured without peptide, obtained before COVID-19 vaccination. The receptors were gathered from a human donor who had a prior SARS-CoV-2 infection. CDR3s include the opening cysteine and the closing phenylalanine or tryptophan. D genes are given only for firm matches. Some rows mark clone size as missing; the rest say once, few, many or name a class of expanded clone.

once	TRBV15	TRBJ1-4	TRBD1	TGTGCCACCAGCAGACCCCCAGGGGGGGAAGAAAAACTGTTTTTT	CATSRPPGGEEKLFF
.	TRBV18	TRBJ1-5	.	TGTGCCAGCTCACGGGGGCTTAGTCAGCCCCAGCATTTT	CASSRGLSQPQHF
.	TRBV6-5	TRBJ2-7	TRBD1	TGTGCCAGCAGTTACGGGACAGGATTCTACGAGCAGTACTTC	CASSYGTGFYEQYF
.	TRBV7-2	TRBJ2-5	.	TGTGCCAGCAGCTCCCCGACAAATTTGAAGACCCAGTACTTC	CASSSPTNLKTQYF
.	TRBV5-1	TRBJ2-1	TRBD2	TGCGCCAGCACCCCCAGCGGGAGCCTGCGTAGCGATGAGCAGTTCTTC	CASTPSGSLRSDEQFF
.	TRBV7-2	TRBJ2-7	.	TGTGCCAGCAGCTTATCGGGGGCGAACTACGAGCAGTACTTC	CASSLSGANYEQYF
.	TRBV9	TRBJ2-2	.	TGTGCCAGCAGCGTCGCTTTGGGTACCTCTTTCGCCGGGGAGCTGTTTTTT	CASSVALGTSFAGELFF
.	TRBV12-3/TRBV12-4	TRBJ2-3	.	TGTGCCAGCAGGGAGGGGACGCCAGATACGCAGTATTTT	CASREGTPDTQYF
.	TRBV3-1/TRBV3-2	TRBJ1-2	.	TGTGCCAGCAGCCAATACAGGGTAGGAGGCTACACCTTC	CASSQYRVGGYTF
.	TRBV11-2	TRBJ2-1	TRBD2	TGTGCCAGCAGCTTAGCTTCGGGGGGGTGGCAGTTCTTC	CASSLASGGWQFF
.	TRBV5-4	TRBJ1-6	.	TGTGCCAGCAGCTTGGTGGGGGGCGTTTCACCCCTCCACTTT	CASSLVGGVSPLHF
.	TRBV20-1	TRBJ1-1	.	TGCAGTGCTAGTATGGGGGCAGGGGCCGAAGACACTGAAGCTTTCTTT	CSASMGAGAEDTEAFF
.	TRBV18	TRBJ2-1	.	TGTGCCAGCTCACCTCGGGCGTCGACCGACAATGAGCAGTTCTTC	CASSPRASTDNEQFF
.	TRBV4-2	TRBJ1-1	.	TGTGCCAGCAGCCAAGATCAACTCAGGGCCGCTTTCTTT	CASSQDQLRAAFF
.	TRBV2	TRBJ2-7	TRBD2	TGTGCCAGCAGAGACAACATGGGACTAGCGGGGGGGTACGAGCAGTACTTC	CASRDNMGLAGGYEQYF
.	TRBV11-1	TRBJ2-1	.	TGTGCCAGCAGCTTAGGGCCGGATAGCTCCTACAATGAGCAGTTCTTC	CASSLGPDSSYNEQFF
.	TRBV14	TRBJ1-1	.	TGTGCCAGCAGCCAAGTCGGCCTTAAGAACACTGAAGCTTTCTTT	CASSQVGLKNTEAFF
.	TRBV5-6	TRBJ2-3	TRBD1	TGTGCCAGCAGCTTGGGGGGACAGCTCACAGATACGCAGTATTTT	CASSLGGQLTDTQYF
.	TRBV2	TRBJ2-7	.	TGTGCCAGCAGCTACAGTTCGCCCGGGGAGCAGTACTTC	CASSYSSPGEQYF
.	TRBV2	TRBJ2-1	.	TGTGCCAGCAGACGGGATCAAGGCTCCAGTGAGCAGTTCTTC	CASRRDQGSSEQFF
few	TRBV2	TRBJ1-6	.	TGTGCCAGCATACGGAGGGGGGTGGGCAATTCACCCCTCCACTTT	CASIRRGVGNSPLHF
.	TRBV4-3	TRBJ1-4	.	TGCGCCAGCAGCCAAGAAGGGAGGACTAATGAAAAACTGTTTTTT	CASSQEGRTNEKLFF
.	TRBV19	TRBJ1-6	.	TGTGCCAGTAGTCCCCGACTGGCAGACTATAATTCACCCCTCCACTTT	CASSPRLADYNSPLHF
few	TRBV7-2	TRBJ1-2	.	TGTGCCAGCAGCTGGGGTGGGGGGCGAAGCTATGGCTACACCTTC	CASSWGGGRSYGYTF
.	TRBV5-1	TRBJ1-5	TRBD1	TGCGCCAGCAGACTAGGGACAGGGGGTCTCAATCAGCCCCAGCATTTT	CASRLGTGGLNQPQHF
.	TRBV6-1	TRBJ2-7	TRBD2	TGTGCCAGCGGGGCAGCGGGGGGCTTCTACGAGCAGTACTTC	CASGAAGGFYEQYF
.	TRBV2	TRBJ2-1	.	TGTGCCAGCAGTGAAGCGCTGAGGACCTCCTGGGAGCAGTTCTTC	CASSEALRTSWEQFF
.	TRBV30	TRBJ2-5	TRBD2	TGTGCCTGGAGTGGAACTAGCGGGCGCGGGACCCAGTACTTC	CAWSGTSGRGTQYF
.	TRBV5-1	TRBJ2-3	.	TGCGCCAGCAGCTTGGGGACCCCCACAGATACGCAGTATTTT	CASSLGTPTDTQYF
.	TRBV5-6	TRBJ2-5	TRBD2	TGTGCCAGCAGCATAGGTCTTATAGCGGGGGGCGAAGAGACCCAGTACTTC	CASSIGLIAGGEETQYF
.	TRBV7-8	TRBJ1-1	TRBD1	TGTGCCAGCAGCTTGTACAGGGGATCGAACACTGAAGCTTTCTTT	CASSLYRGSNTEAFF
few	TRBV21-1	TRBJ1-3	.	TGTGCCAGCAGCAAAGAGGGAGGGGTTAGTGGAAACACCATATATTTT	CASSKEGGVSGNTIYF
once	TRBV12-5	TRBJ1-1	.	TGTGCTAGTGGTCGAACAGGGAGCACTGAAGCTTTCTTT	CASGRTGSTEAFF
.	TRBV28	TRBJ2-2	.	TGTGCCAGCAGTGCAGGGTACGGCGGGGAGCTGTTTTTT	CASSAGYGGELFF